A selection of T cell receptor beta chains follows, all from one sample in a study of STAT5B mutations in CD4+ large granular lymphocyte leukemia. Produced via immunoSEQ multiplex PCR; TCRdb's table is partial and in-frame only. In the table there are about 32,000 clones, about 85% of which are singletons. The sample was CD4+ T cells from blood buffy coats. The receptors originated from a human donor in good health. CDR3s include the opening cysteine and the closing phenylalanine or tryptophan. The order of the fields is J gene, clone size, D gene, V gene, CDR3 protein, CDR3 DNA. A D gene is named only where the DNA matches it firmly. Only some rows state a clone size, as once, few, many or a class for expanded clones.

TRBJ2-1 NA TRBD2 TRBV30 CAWKTRTSGTKYNEQFF TGTGCCTGGAAAACCCGGACTAGCGGGACAAAGTACAATGAGCAGTTCTTC
TRBJ2-1 NA NA TRBV5-4 CASSLWGSGGYNEQFF TGTGCCAGCAGCTTGTGGGGGAGTGGGGGATACAATGAGCAGTTCTTC
TRBJ2-1 NA NA TRBV29-1 CSVPGNRHVQNLAGNNEQFF TGCAGCGTTCCCGGGAATAGACACGTTCAAAACCTCGCCGGGAACAATGAGCAGTTCTTC
TRBJ1-4 NA TRBD1 TRBV18 CASSMDRAINEKLFF TGTGCCAGCTCAATGGACAGGGCGATTAATGAAAAACTGTTTTTT
TRBJ2-3 NA NA TRBV6-5 CASSYSARLSGDTQYF TGTGCCAGCAGTTACTCAGCACGACTATCCGGGGATACGCAGTATTTT
TRBJ2-7 NA NA TRBV6-5 CASSYSSGVAYEQYF TGTGCCAGCAGTTACTCGAGCGGCGTAGCCTACGAGCAGTACTTC
TRBJ1-1 NA TRBD1 TRBV6-5 CASRTGQNTEAFF TGTGCCAGTAGGACAGGGCAGAACACTGAAGCTTTCTTT
TRBJ2-2 NA TRBD2 TRBV5-4 CASSSSGSRELFF TGTGCCAGCAGCAGTAGCGGGAGCCGGGAGCTGTTTTTT
TRBJ2-1 once NA TRBV4-1 CASSQGPGQTPNEQFF TGCGCCAGCAGCCAAGGTCCAGGCCAAACTCCCAATGAGCAGTTCTTC
TRBJ1-1 NA TRBD1 TRBV18 CASSPGTGQGTEAFF TGTGCCAGCTCACCGGGGACAGGGCAGGGCACTGAAGCTTTCTTT
TRBJ2-3 NA NA TRBV6-1 CASRLTSADTQYF TGTGCCAGCAGGTTGACTAGTGCAGATACGCAGTATTTT
TRBJ2-7 NA NA TRBV5-1 CASSPMIGPSEQYF TGCGCCAGCAGCCCTATGATTGGGCCTAGCGAGCAGTACTTC
TRBJ2-1 NA TRBD1 TRBV28 CASSSGTEREDEQFF TGTGCCAGCAGTTCTGGGACAGAACGAGAAGATGAGCAGTTCTTC
TRBJ2-2 NA NA TRBV9 CASSVRRAGELFF TGTGCCAGCAGCGTAAGAAGGGCCGGGGAGCTGTTTTTT
TRBJ2-7 NA TRBD1 TRBV19 CASTTTGGSYEQYF TGTGCCAGTACCACGACAGGGGGCAGCTACGAGCAGTACTTC
TRBJ2-1 NA TRBD2 TRBV9 CASSVAGLAGVYEQFF TGTGCCAGCAGCGTAGCGGGACTAGCGGGAGTCTATGAGCAGTTCTTC
TRBJ2-3 NA TRBD1 TRBV7-9 CASSSQTGLQYF TGTGCCAGCAGCTCCCAGACAGGGCTGCAGTATTTT
TRBJ1-4 NA NA TRBV5-1 CASSPIATNEKLFF TGCGCCAGCAGTCCTATTGCAACTAATGAAAAACTGTTTTTT
TRBJ2-3 NA TRBD2 TRBV11-2 CASSSSGTRTDTQYF TGTGCCAGCAGCTCGAGCGGGACGCGCACAGATACGCAGTATTTT
TRBJ2-3 NA TRBD2 TRBV5-4 CASSRGGTDTQYF TGTGCCAGCAGTCGGGGGGGCACAGATACGCAGTATTTT
TRBJ2-4 NA NA TRBV10-2 CASSRSNIENIQYF TGCGCCAGCAGTCGGTCTAATATCGAAAACATTCAGTACTTC
TRBJ2-7 NA NA TRBV25-1 CASSYGSRNEQYF TGTGCCAGCAGTTACGGGAGCAGAAACGAGCAGTACTTC
TRBJ2-7 NA NA TRBV25-1 CASSGSLGEETRYEQYF TGTGCCAGCAGCGGAAGTCTGGGGGAAGAGACTCGGTACGAGCAGTACTTC
TRBJ2-5 NA TRBD1 TRBV18 CASSPRTGAETQYF TGTGCCAGCTCACCAAGGACAGGAGCAGAGACCCAGTACTTC
TRBJ2-7 NA NA TRBV5-5 CASSLAPGAQYEQYF TGTGCCAGCAGCTTGGCTCCGGGAGCCCAATACGAGCAGTACTTC
TRBJ1-3 NA NA TRBV10-1 CASSAGPPDSGNTIYF TGCGCCAGCAGTGCAGGACCTCCGGACTCTGGAAACACCATATATTTT
TRBJ2-7 NA NA TRBV5-1 CASSQESVGGKQYF TGCGCCAGCAGCCAAGAGTCGGTTGGGGGCAAGCAGTACTTC
TRBJ1-2 NA NA TRBV11-2 CASSLDGWVGGYTF TGTGCCAGCAGCTTAGATGGGTGGGTAGGTGGCTACACCTTC
TRBJ1-3 few NA TRBV30 CAWSAGQHSGNTIYF TGTGCCTGGAGTGCTGGGCAGCACTCTGGAAACACCATATATTTT
TRBJ2-1 NA NA TRBV29-1 CSVFTIRIAYNEQFF TGCAGCGTTTTTACCATTAGAATCGCCTACAATGAGCAGTTCTTC
TRBJ1-1 few NA TRBV7-3 CASRQDGRSTEAFF TGTGCCAGCAGACAGGACGGACGGAGCACTGAAGCTTTCTTT
TRBJ2-1 NA NA TRBV15 CATSRPGRGYNEQFF TGTGCCACCAGCAGACCGGGACGTGGGTACAATGAGCAGTTCTTC
TRBJ2-1 NA TRBD2 TRBV4-3 CASSQMHGTRSYNEQFF TGCGCCAGCAGCCAAATGCATGGGACTAGAAGCTACAATGAGCAGTTCTTC
TRBJ1-5 few NA TRBV28 CASSLVGQPQHF TGTGCCAGCAGCTTGGTCGGCCAGCCCCAGCATTTT
TRBJ2-1 once NA TRBV30 CAWRGFKDEQFF TGTGCCTGGAGAGGATTTAAGGATGAGCAGTTCTTC
TRBJ2-5 NA TRBD2 TRBV27 CASSVREGETQYF TGTGCCAGCAGCGTGAGGGAGGGAGAGACCCAGTACTTC
TRBJ1-4 NA NA TRBV7-9 CASSLTDSTNEKLFF TGTGCCAGCAGCTTAACGGACTCAACTAATGAAAAACTGTTTTTT
TRBJ1-3 NA NA TRBV19 CASSREADSGNTIYF TGTGCCAGTAGTAGAGAGGCGGACTCTGGAAACACCATATATTTT
TRBJ2-5 NA NA TRBV9 CASSVGSGRGETQYF TGTGCCAGCAGCGTAGGGAGCGGACGAGGGGAGACCCAGTACTTC
TRBJ2-5 NA NA TRBV7-8 CASSYPGETQYF TGTGCCAGCAGCTATCCCGGGGAGACCCAGTACTTC
TRBJ2-3 NA NA TRBV9 CASSTLMDTQYF TGTGCCAGCAGCACCCTAATGGATACGCAGTATTTT
TRBJ1-5 NA TRBD1 TRBV28 CASSFPTGGRSGPQHF TGTGCCAGCAGTTTCCCTACAGGGGGCAGGTCCGGGCCCCAGCATTTT
TRBJ2-5 once NA TRBV7-2 CASSTRLLRAETQYF TGTGCCAGCAGCACCCGACTCCTTCGTGCAGAGACCCAGTACTTC
TRBJ2-5 NA TRBD1 TRBV5-5 CASSSGTGPETQYF TGTGCCAGCAGCTCCGGGACAGGGCCGGAGACCCAGTACTTC
TRBJ1-1 few NA TRBV6-4 CASSDSTWNTEAFF TGTGCCAGCAGTGACTCGACTTGGAACACTGAAGCTTTCTTT
TRBJ2-5 NA NA TRBV14 CASSQDSPAWGTQYF TGTGCCAGCAGCCAAGATTCTCCGGCCTGGGGGACCCAGTACTTC
TRBJ2-2 once TRBD1 TRBV7-3 CASTGTGVNTGELFF TGTGCCAGCACCGGGACAGGGGTGAACACCGGGGAGCTGTTTTTT
TRBJ2-5 NA NA TRBV5-6 CASSASPGLQETQYF TGTGCCAGCAGCGCGAGCCCGGGACTCCAAGAGACCCAGTACTTC
TRBJ2-2 NA TRBD2 TRBV18 CASSPPGVAGDGELFF TGTGCCAGCTCACCACCAGGGGTAGCGGGAGACGGGGAGCTGTTTTTT
TRBJ2-6 NA TRBD1 TRBV7-9 CASSLGHRGFRANVLTF TGTGCCAGCAGCTTAGGGCACAGGGGCTTCAGGGCCAACGTCCTGACTTTC
TRBJ2-7 NA TRBD2 TRBV27 CASSLLAGGNEQYF TGTGCCAGCAGTTTACTAGCGGGAGGGAACGAGCAGTACTTC
TRBJ2-7 NA TRBD1 TRBV25-1 CATIWTGVNYEQYF TGTGCCACGATTTGGACAGGGGTCAACTACGAGCAGTACTTC
TRBJ2-1 NA NA TRBV19 CASSLGMGQGREGQFF TGTGCCAGTAGTTTAGGTATGGGACAGGGTCGGGAGGGGCAGTTCTTC
TRBJ1-2 once NA TRBV6-1 CASSEISFYGYTF TGTGCCAGCAGTGAAATAAGCTTCTATGGCTACACCTTC
TRBJ2-7 NA TRBD1 TRBV7-2 CASSLGDSYEQYF TGTGCCAGCAGCTTAGGGGACAGCTACGAGCAGTACTTC
TRBJ2-2 NA TRBD1 TRBV9 CASSATTDRATGELFF TGTGCCAGCAGCGCTACAACGGACAGGGCAACCGGGGAGCTGTTTTTT
TRBJ2-2 NA NA TRBV7-2 CASSFKNTGELFF TGTGCCAGCAGCTTCAAGAACACCGGGGAGCTGTTTTTT
TRBJ2-6 NA NA TRBV18 CASSPQSGANVLTF TGTGCCAGCTCACCGCAGTCTGGGGCCAACGTCCTGACTTTC
TRBJ1-5 NA TRBD1 TRBV28 CASSTHGTGKGPQHF TGTGCCAGCAGTACCCACGGGACAGGGAAAGGGCCCCAGCATTTT